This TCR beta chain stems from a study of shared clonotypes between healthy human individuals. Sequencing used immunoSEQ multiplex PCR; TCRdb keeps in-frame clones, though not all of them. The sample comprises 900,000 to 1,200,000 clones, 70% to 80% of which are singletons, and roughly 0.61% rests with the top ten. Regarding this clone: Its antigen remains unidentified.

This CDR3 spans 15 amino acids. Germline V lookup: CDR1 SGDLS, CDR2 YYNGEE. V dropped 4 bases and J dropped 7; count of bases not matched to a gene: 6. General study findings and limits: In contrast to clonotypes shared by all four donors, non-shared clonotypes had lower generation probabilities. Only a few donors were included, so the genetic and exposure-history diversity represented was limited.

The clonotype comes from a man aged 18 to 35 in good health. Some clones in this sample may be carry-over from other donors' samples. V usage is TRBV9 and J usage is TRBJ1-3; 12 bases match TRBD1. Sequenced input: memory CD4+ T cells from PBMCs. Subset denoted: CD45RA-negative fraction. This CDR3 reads CASSLGQGAGNTIYF. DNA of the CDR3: TGTGCCAGCAGCTTGGGACAGGGGGCGGGGAACACCATATATTTT.